Included here is one T cell receptor (beta chain) sequence, with context. The record originates from a study of stem cell transplantation in POMP-related autoinflammatory disease. PRAID combined immunodeficiency and autoinflammation. The CDR3 has 12 amino acids. J gave up 7 bases and V 5 bases, and 5 bases lay outside the gene matches. Germline V gene sequence: CDR1 GTSNPN, CDR2 SVGIG (reference sequence). Clones were read by immunoSEQ multiplex PCR, and TCRdb kept only the in-frame ones, dropping some. The sample yields some 68,000 clones, roughly 88% seen once. The clonotype comes from a human patient with POMP-related autoinflammation and immune dysregulation (PRAID). These T cells may partly come from the graft donor. The material was CD4+ T cells from PBMCs, obtained after stem cell transplantation. V usage is TRBV30 and J usage is TRBJ1-1; 9 positions agree with TRBD1. The CDR3 bases are TGTGCCTGGGGACAGGGGATGAATGAAGCTTTCTTT. Its protein is CAWGQGMNEAFF.